This T cell receptor beta chain was identified during a study of preoperative IRX-2 immunotherapy in early breast cancer. Germline V gene data show CDR1 as MNHGY and CDR2 as SAAAGT. CDR3 size: 18 residues. V lost 0 bases, J lost 0 bases, and 4 bases stayed unmatched. The treatment denotes: preoperative locoregional IRX-2 cytokine immunotherapy. This phase Ib study tested locoregional IRX-2 cytokine immunotherapy given before surgery. TCRdb's table, derived via immunoSEQ multiplex PCR, lists solely in-frame clones and lacks some. The sample lists about 3,400 clones, around two thirds occurring once. The sample here was tumor tissue, taken after IRX-2 immunotherapy. The chain couples TRBV6-8 to TRBJ1-5; 11 bases fit TRBD1. This TCR was sampled from a human donor with breast cancer. The CDR3: CASSYSDRGRFSNQPQHF. The CDR3 nucleotides are TGTGCCAGCAGTTACTCGGACAGGGGGCGGTTTAGCAATCAGCCCCAGCATTTT.